A selection of T cell receptor beta chains follows, all from one sample in a study of identifying expanded T cells in peripheral blood. TCRdb keeps only in-frame clones here, not all; method: immunoSEQ multiplex PCR. The table records about 91,000 clones, about nine tenths of them present only once. Sequencing input: blood. These receptors all come from a person aged 18 to 75 in good health. CDR3s include the opening cysteine and the closing phenylalanine or tryptophan. A D gene is named only where the DNA matches it firmly. Clone size is shown for a subset of rows, as once, few, many or a class of expanded clone.

TRBV15,-,TRBJ2-1,TRBD1,TGTGCCACCAGCCCGGGACAGGCAGTGAATGAGCAGTTCTTC,CATSPGQAVNEQFF
TRBV5-1,-,TRBJ1-1,-,TGCGCCAGCAGCGCCCTCGGGATAATGAACACTGAAGCTTTCTTT,CASSALGIMNTEAFF
TRBV28,-,TRBJ1-4,-,TGTGCCGTCAACCCCGGGACCGGATATAATGAAAAACTGTTTTTT,CAVNPGTGYNEKLFF
TRBV29-1,-,TRBJ1-2,-,TGCAGCGGTGCAACTAGGAACTATGGCTACACCTTC,CSGATRNYGYTF
TRBV13,-,TRBJ2-1,-,TGTGCCAGCAGCTTAGGCCGGGGGGCCACCCATGAGCAGTTCTTC,CASSLGRGATHEQFF
TRBV5-4,-,TRBJ2-7,-,TGTGCCAGCAGCTTCGGGCAGAGTTACGAGCAGTACTTC,CASSFGQSYEQYF
TRBV10-1,-,TRBJ2-2,-,TGCGCCAGCAGTGGGAGGGAGGCCGGGGAGCTGTTTTTT,CASSGREAGELFF
TRBV6-5,-,TRBJ2-2,TRBD2,TGTGCCAGCAGGGGACTAGCGGGTACCGGGGAGCTGTTTTTT,CASRGLAGTGELFF
TRBV7-9,once,TRBJ2-2,TRBD1,TGTGCCAGCAGCTCACAGGGGGCGAGAGGGGAGCTGTTTTTT,CASSSQGARGELFF
TRBV6-1,many,TRBJ2-7,TRBD2,TGTGCCAGCAGTGAAGCGACTAGCGGGGGGTACGAGCAGTACTTC,CASSEATSGGYEQYF
TRBV10-2,once,TRBJ2-1,TRBD2,TGCGCCAGCAGTGAGGGAGCGGGGGGGCCTAAGGATGAGCAGTTCTTC,CASSEGAGGPKDEQFF
TRBV30,-,TRBJ2-5,TRBD1,TGTGCCTGGAGTTCAGGGGGCGGGTGGGAGACCCAGTACTTC,CAWSSGGGWETQYF
TRBV4-2,few,TRBJ2-6,-,TGTGCCAGCAGCCAAGAAGGATCCAGCTCTGGGGCCAACGTCCTGACTTTC,CASSQEGSSSGANVLTF
TRBV14,-,TRBJ2-2,-,TGTGCCAGCAGCCAAGATCCCCTAGCAGACTACACCGGGGAGCTGTTTTTT,CASSQDPLADYTGELFF
TRBV11-2,-,TRBJ2-5,-,TGTGCCAGCAGCTTAGCTTTGCCTACCACACAAGAGACCCAGTACTTC,CASSLALPTTQETQYF
TRBV30,once,TRBJ2-2,-,TGTGCCTATTTTGCAGGGGCCCTCGCCGGGGAGCTGTTTTTT,CAYFAGALAGELFF
TRBV30,-,TRBJ2-2,TRBD2,TGTGCCTGGAGTGTGGAAGGTAGCGGGCTGTTGAACACCGGGGAGCTGTTTTTT,CAWSVEGSGLLNTGELFF
TRBV4-2,-,TRBJ2-1,-,TGTGCCAGCAGCCAACGGGTGGGAGTGTCCTACAATGAGCAGTTCTTC,CASSQRVGVSYNEQFF
TRBV5-1,-,TRBJ1-3,-,TGCGCCAGCAGCTTAGAACAGGGCTACTCTGGAAACACCATATATTTT,CASSLEQGYSGNTIYF
TRBV5-6,-,TRBJ1-3,-,TGTGCCAGCAGGTCCGCGGGGACTGGAAACACCATATATTTT,CASRSAGTGNTIYF
TRBV10-3,-,TRBJ2-3,-,TGTGCCATCAGTGTCAGCACAGATACGCAGTATTTT,CAISVSTDTQYF
TRBV4-1,-,TRBJ2-7,-,TGCGCCAGCACCCTACTAGAGGGAGTGGGGGAGCAGTACTTC,CASTLLEGVGEQYF
TRBV4-1,-,TRBJ1-5,-,TGCGCCAGCAGCCATACAGGTTTTAGTCAGCCCCAGCATTTT,CASSHTGFSQPQHF
TRBV6-4,-,TRBJ1-1,-,TGTGCCAGCAGTGCCCCAGTGAACACTGAAGCTTTCTTT,CASSAPVNTEAFF
TRBV10-3,-,TRBJ1-2,TRBD1,TGTGCCATCAGTGGGGGACAGGGGCTCGACTATGGCTACACCTTC,CAISGGQGLDYGYTF
TRBV7-6,-,TRBJ2-2,-,TGTGCCAGCAGCCTTAGGTGGCTAGCGAACACCGGGGAGCTGTTTTTT,CASSLRWLANTGELFF
TRBV4-1,-,TRBJ2-1,-,TGCGCCAGCAGCCAAGAAGCCAATAGGGGTGCCGCGTACAATGAGCAGTTCTTC,CASSQEANRGAAYNEQFF
TRBV27,few,TRBJ2-7,-,TGTGCCACCTCACAGGGTGGCCACGAGCAGTACTTC,CATSQGGHEQYF
TRBV7-8,-,TRBJ2-2,TRBD2,TGTGCCAGCAGCTTAGAATCCCGCGGGAGGGCCTTCGGGGAGCTGTTTTTT,CASSLESRGRAFGELFF
TRBV30,-,TRBJ1-1,-,TGTGCCTGGAGTGGACAGCCCAACACTGAAGCTTTCTTT,CAWSGQPNTEAFF
TRBV10-3,-,TRBJ1-1,TRBD1,TGTGCCATCAGTGAGTCAGTACGGGACAGGGATGGGTCTGAAGCTTTCTTT,CAISESVRDRDGSEAFF
TRBV7-8,-,TRBJ2-7,TRBD1,TGTGCCAGCAGAATTGAGACAGGGAGAGGCGAGCAGTACTTC,CASRIETGRGEQYF
TRBV19,-,TRBJ2-1,TRBD1,TGTGCCAGTAGGGGGCCCGGGACAGGCTCCTACAATGAGCAGTTCTTC,CASRGPGTGSYNEQFF
TRBV5-4,-,TRBJ2-3,-,TGTGCCAGCAGCTTGCGGTCGGGGGCAGATACGCAGTATTTT,CASSLRSGADTQYF
TRBV6-4,-,TRBJ2-3,-,TGTGCCAGCAGTGATGAGGCTAGCGCCACAGATACGCAGTATTTT,CASSDEASATDTQYF
TRBV4-1,-,TRBJ2-3,TRBD2,TGCGCCAGCAGCCAGTCCTCAGGAGCGGGGGGGATCACAGATACGCAGTATTTT,CASSQSSGAGGITDTQYF
TRBV7-8,once,TRBJ2-3,TRBD2,TGTGCCAGCAGCTCGGGTTGGGCGGGAGGATTCGCGCAGTATTTT,CASSSGWAGGFAQYF
TRBV11-3,once,TRBJ2-2,-,TGTGCCAGCAGCCCGACAGGCCACGGAAACACCGGGGAGCTGTTTTTT,CASSPTGHGNTGELFF
TRBV19,-,TRBJ2-3,TRBD2,TGTGCCAGTAGTATAGTCTCGGGTGGAAGCGGGAGGGCCCAAAGAGATACGCAGTATTTT,CASSIVSGGSGRAQRDTQYF
TRBV6-1,-,TRBJ2-7,TRBD1,TGTGCCAGCAGTGAAGGTGGGGACAGCTACGAGCAGTACTTC,CASSEGGDSYEQYF
TRBV4-2,few,TRBJ2-2,-,TGTGCCAGCAGCCAGGCCGGACCGGGACAACCCGGGGGGGAGCTGTTTTTT,CASSQAGPGQPGGELFF
TRBV19,once,TRBJ1-4,-,TGTGCCAGTACCGTGGGGGGAGAGGAAAAACTGTTTTTT,CASTVGGEEKLFF
TRBV9,-,TRBJ2-3,-,TGTGCCAGCAGCGTATACGGGGGAACATTCACAGATACGCAGTATTTT,CASSVYGGTFTDTQYF
TRBV2,-,TRBJ2-5,-,TGTGCCAGCAGCCGACAAGAGACCCAGTACTTC,CASSRQETQYF
TRBV29-1,-,TRBJ1-1,-,TGCAGCGGCAGGACGGTGGGGGACACTGAAGCTTTCTTT,CSGRTVGDTEAFF
TRBV28,-,TRBJ2-7,TRBD1,TGTGCCAGCAGTTCCCTCTTGCCCGGGACAGTAACTAACGAGCAGTACTTC,CASSSLLPGTVTNEQYF
TRBV11-2,-,TRBJ2-5,TRBD2,TGTGCCAGCAGCTTAGGGTTAAGCGGGAGGGGGTCCCAGGGGACCCAGTACTTC,CASSLGLSGRGSQGTQYF
TRBV28,-,TRBJ2-1,-,TGTGCCAGCAGTTCGACCGGACAGCTCCGTTACTTCTTC,CASSSTGQLRYFF
TRBV9,-,TRBJ1-1,-,TGTGCCAGCAGCGTAGGAGGAAAAAGTGAAGCTTTCTTT,CASSVGGKSEAFF